One sample yielded the 17 T cell receptor beta chains listed below, sequenced in a study of shared clonotypes between healthy human individuals. Method: immunoSEQ multiplex PCR; TCRdb's copy keeps in-frame clones and lacks some. The data contain millions of clones, 90% to 95% of them singletons. The specimen was naive CD4+ T cells sorted from blood. This sample's subset: CD45RA+ positively selected. The receptor set was obtained from a man between 18 and 29 years old in good health.

V and J are TRBV7-3 and TRBJ2-1; 14 positions match TRBD2. Losses at the gene ends were 5 bases for V and 2 bases for J; bases not matched to a gene: 2. CDR1 and CDR2 from the germline V gene are SGHTA and FQGTGA. The CDR3 is 16 residues long. Here the CDR3 DNA reads TGTGCCAGCAGCCCGGGACTAGCGGGGGCCTACAATGAGCAGTTCTTC. This codes for CASSPGLAGAYNEQFF.

The V call is TRBV5-4, the J call TRBJ2-1; D may be TRBD2 (5 bases). Germline V gene lookup returns CDR1 SGHNT and CDR2 YYREEE (reference sequence). With 4 bases removed from V and 0 bases from J, the gap between germline ends came to 17 bases. The CDR3 length is 17 residues. CDR3 sequence (DNA): TGTGCCAGCAGCCAAGGACGCTCGAGCGGCTCCTACAATGAGCAGTTCTTC. Protein: CASSQGRSSGSYNEQFF.

This clone has more than one count but fewer than ten. This rearrangement joins TRBV4-1 to TRBJ2-7; a weak D match, TRBD2 (6 bases). V lost 3 bases and J 0 bases, leaving 9 bases between the germline ends. The length of the CDR3 is 14 residues. Germline CDR1 MGHRA, CDR2 YSYEKL. CDR3 in amino acids: CASSQGGTSYEQYF. The CDR3 DNA follows: TGCGCCAGCAGCCAGGGCGGGACCTCCTACGAGCAGTACTTC.

This clone has only one observation. CDR3 DNA: TGTGCCAGCAGCTTCGGGACATCCCTATACGAGCAGTACTTC. Protein: CASSFGTSLYEQYF. The chain recombines TRBV5-8 with TRBJ2-7; possible D gene TRBD1, 6 bases. Looked up from germline, CDR1 is SGHTS and CDR2 is YDEGEE. The CDR3 contains 14 residues. V lost 2 bases to trimming and J lost 4 bases, with 13 bases between them.

This clone was detected many times. The chain combines TRBV29-1 with TRBJ2-1; the match to TRBD1 covers 10 bases. This CDR3 spans 13 amino acids. V dropped 7 bases and J dropped 10; count of bases not matched to a gene: 10. Germline V lookup: CDR1 SQVTM, CDR2 ANQGSEA. The CDR3 DNA reads TGCAGCGCCGGGACAGGGGATACTGGAGAGCAGTTCTTC. Translating gives CSAGTGDTGEQFF.

The CDR3 here is CASSQNTGTGARNEQYF. The CDR3 DNA sequence: TGCGCCAGCAGCCAAAATACCGGGACAGGGGCAAGGAACGAGCAGTACTTC. The chain employs TRBV4-1 and TRBJ2-7; TRBD1 agrees at 10 bases. Per the germline V gene, CDR1 is MGHRA and CDR2 is YSYEKL. This CDR3 has 17 residues. Trimming at V came to 2 bases and at J to 5 bases, leaving 12 bases not matched to a gene.

V gene TRBV5-1 combines with J gene TRBJ2-2, with TRBD1 identical over 7 bases. Trimming removed 2 bases from V and 2 bases from J; junction bases left unmatched: 9. The V gene's germline CDR1 is SGHRS and CDR2 YFSETQ. CDR3 length: 17 residues. The CDR3 DNA follows: TGCGCCAGCAGCTTCATCCCCGGGACAGATAACACCGGGGAGCTGTTTTTT. It yields the protein CASSFIPGTDNTGELFF.

V gene TRBV6-6 combines with J gene TRBJ1-1; D is ambiguous. CDR1 is MNHNY, CDR2 SVGAGI, per germline (reference sequence). Trimming pared 0 bases from V and 10 bases from J, leaving 6 bases between. The CDR3 spans 11 residues. In DNA form, the CDR3 reads TGTGCCAGCAGTTACTCGGATGGAGCTTTCTTT. Translated: CASSYSDGAFF.

The V and J genes are TRBV2 and TRBJ1-1; 9 nucleotides line up with TRBD1. This CDR3 region has 15 residues. Germline V gene sequence: CDR1 SNHLY, CDR2 FYNNEI. V dropped 6 bases and J dropped 7; count of bases not matched to a gene: 12. The CDR3 DNA is TGTGCCAGCAGGGGGACAGGGACCCTCGTAATTGAAGCTTTCTTT. This sequence encodes CASRGTGTLVIEAFF.

The chain recombines TRBV2 with TRBJ2-3; D gene uncertain. There are 16 residues in the CDR3. The V gene's germline CDR1 is SNHLY and CDR2 FYNNEI. Trimming took off 0 bases at V and 4 bases at J, with 14 bases between the two ends. CDR3 in amino acids: CASSEAGTGGADTQYF. In nucleotides, the CDR3 is TGTGCCAGCAGTGAAGCCGGCACGGGTGGAGCAGATACGCAGTATTTT.

This rearrangement joins TRBV13 to TRBJ2-1; 7 bases line up with TRBD2. The CDR3 is made up of 15 amino acids. Trimming at V came to 0 bases and at J to 4 bases, leaving 3 bases not matched to a gene. CDR1 PRHDT and CDR2 FYEKMQ come from the germline V gene (reference sequence). The DNA for the CDR3 is TGTGCCAGCAGCTTAGGAGGGAGGGGATACAATGAGCAGTTCTTC. As protein: CASSLGGRGYNEQFF.

The genes are TRBV7-9 and TRBJ2-2, with TRBD2 matching 8 bases. The V and J ends lost 5 bases and 5 bases, in that order; junction bases with no gene match: 7. CDR3 length equals 15 residues. Germline V CDR1 and CDR2: SEHNR, FQNEAQ (reference sequence). CDR3 residues: CASSQRLAGTGELFF. The CDR3 region has the DNA TGTGCCAGCAGCCAGAGGCTAGCGGGTACCGGGGAGCTGTTTTTT.

Concerning this clone: Other nucleotide sequences from this sample produce the same CDR3. The J gene is TRBJ2-1, the V gene TRBV6-5; the match to TRBD1 covers 7 bases. The V gene's germline CDR1 is MNHEY and CDR2 SVGAGI. The J segment lost 9 bases and the V segment lost 4 bases, leaving 6 bases of the junction unmatched. The CDR3 covers 13 residues. CDR3 protein: CASSLQGLSEQFF. Here the CDR3 DNA reads TGTGCCAGCAGTTTACAGGGGTTGTCTGAGCAGTTCTTC.

The chain employs TRBV5-1 and TRBJ2-7, with D maybe TRBD1 (5 bases). With 0 bases removed from V and 4 bases from J, the gap between germline ends came to 8 bases. Germline lookup yields CDR1 SGHRS and CDR2 YFSETQ. This CDR3 is built from 13 residues. In DNA form, the CDR3 reads TGCGCCAGCAGCTTGGTGTCAGGGTACGAGCAGTACTTC. Encoded protein: CASSLVSGYEQYF.

CDR3 region: CASSTRQGQTEAFF. The CDR3 DNA sequence: TGTGCCAGCAGTACTAGGCAGGGACAAACTGAAGCTTTCTTT. The J gene is TRBJ1-1, the V gene TRBV6-5; the D gene is possibly TRBD1 (6 bases). V dropped 5 bases and J dropped 5 bases, with 15 bases sitting between them. Per the germline V gene, CDR1 is MNHEY and CDR2 is SVGAGI. This CDR3 spans 14 amino acids.

Regarding this clone: Other DNA sequences within the sample encode an identical CDR3. V usage is TRBV6-5 and J usage is TRBJ2-7; no definite D call. The germline V and J ends were trimmed by 6 bases and 1 base, with 10 bases remaining between them. The CDR3 length is 13 residues. Per the germline V gene, CDR1 is MNHEY and CDR2 is SVGAGI. In nucleotides, the CDR3 is TGTGCCAGCAGCCGGACCGTGTCCTACGAGCAGTACTTC. Its translation is CASSRTVSYEQYF.

The V call is TRBV6-5, the J call TRBJ2-3; 10 bases fit TRBD2. This CDR3 region has 14 residues. The trim removed 7 bases at V and 4 bases at J, leaving 5 bases unmatched. CDR1 is MNHEY and CDR2 is SVGAGI in the germline V gene. Written as DNA, the CDR3 is TGTGCCAGCAAGCCGGGACTAGCGTCAGATACGCAGTATTTT. As protein: CASKPGLASDTQYF.